This entry concerns a single T cell receptor (beta chain). No antigen is known for it. Nothing much larger sits one base from this clone, and base qualities are not available. CDR1 SGHRS and CDR2 YFSETQ are derived from the germline V gene. The cysteine opens and the phenylalanine closes a CDR3 of 13 amino acids. Only the CDR3 portion is preserved as DNA: 39 bases, with reading frame beginning at the first base. V is cut by 5 bases and J by 3 bases, and the space between the germline ends is 12 bases. Library preparation employed RT-PCR. The listed sequencing device is Illumina HiSeq 2500. The public reads were run again by TCRdb, first through fastp at Q25 and then through MiXCR, and only productive beta chains were kept. Every distinct CDR3 protein forms one entry, paired with its most common genes and DNA. The sample yields about 500,000 distinct CDR3 sequences; about 17% were counted once. In total, the top ten clones hold roughly 3.1% of the sample.

This entry comes from a study of response to subunit inactivated influenza vaccine (dated by TCRdb to 2016 to 2018). With respect to the entire study: Deep quantitative profiling of the T cell receptor repertoire was used in the study to follow responses to a trivalent subunit inactivated influenza vaccine.

Beyond this particular receptor, the publication reports: The authors suggested that each seasonal influenza vaccination may recruit only a limited number of new T cells.

In this chain, TRBV5-1 is recombined with TRBJ2-7; the D gene is not confidently resolved. Sequenced here: CD4+ T cells sorted from PBMCs, sampled about 23 months after vaccination. The receptor was derived from a man aged 45-69 years who received an inactivated influenza vaccine. Donor details come from another sample of the same person, matched by shared clones. The DNA reads as follows: TGCGCCAGCAGGGATAACAGCAACTACGAGCAGTACTTC. It codes for CASRDNSNYEQYF.